The rows below give T cell receptor beta chains drawn from one sample of a study of resident and recirculating memory T cells in vitiligo. TCRdb keeps only in-frame clones here, not all; method: immunoSEQ multiplex PCR. The sample includes 40,000 to 50,000 clones, around nine tenths of them seen just once. Sequencing was carried out using blood. These receptors all stem from a male donor with vitiligo. The CDR3 runs from the conserved cysteine through the conserved F or W.

J	V	CDR3
TRBJ2-3	TRBV6-1	CASSATWWDTQYF
TRBJ2-7	TRBV6-5	CASSYSGGASYEQYF
TRBJ1-2	TRBV12-5	CASGRGTGGFLRGYTF
TRBJ1-6	TRBV30	CAWSFGDRANSPLHF
TRBJ1-3	TRBV5-6	CASQRTGRGNTIYF
TRBJ1-2	TRBV4-1	CASSQDPAGTPGSYTF
TRBJ2-1	TRBV15	CATSRTSGAYNEQFF
TRBJ2-1	TRBV11-3	CASSFGLAGGREQFF
TRBJ1-2	TRBV18	CASSPRTGEGGGYTF
TRBJ2-7	TRBV11-2	CASSKAAGEGYEQYF
TRBJ2-1	TRBV7-8	CASSLYGTSGGYSYNEQFF
TRBJ2-6	TRBV7-9	CASSRSGANVLTF
TRBJ2-7	TRBV7-2	CASSAQSGSSYEQYF
TRBJ1-1	TRBV19	CASSIGGGQGTEAFF
TRBJ2-2	TRBV7-9	CASSSPGLGAGELFF
TRBJ1-2	TRBV7-2	CASSYKAGGPLITF
TRBJ1-5	TRBV5-5	CASSYTGGGNQPQHF
TRBJ2-2	TRBV29-1	CSGRIGTNTGELFF